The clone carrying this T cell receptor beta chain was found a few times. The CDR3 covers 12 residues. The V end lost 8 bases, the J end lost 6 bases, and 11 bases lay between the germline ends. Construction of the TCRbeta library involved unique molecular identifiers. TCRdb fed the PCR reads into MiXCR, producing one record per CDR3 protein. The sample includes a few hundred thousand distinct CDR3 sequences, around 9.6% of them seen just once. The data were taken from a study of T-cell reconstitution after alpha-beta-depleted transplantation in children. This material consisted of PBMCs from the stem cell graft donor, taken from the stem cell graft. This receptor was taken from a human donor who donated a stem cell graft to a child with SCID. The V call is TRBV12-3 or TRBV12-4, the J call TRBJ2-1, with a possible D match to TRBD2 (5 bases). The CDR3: CASLWRPNEQFF. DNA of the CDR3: TGTGCCAGCCTCTGGAGGCCCAATGAGCAGTTCTTC.